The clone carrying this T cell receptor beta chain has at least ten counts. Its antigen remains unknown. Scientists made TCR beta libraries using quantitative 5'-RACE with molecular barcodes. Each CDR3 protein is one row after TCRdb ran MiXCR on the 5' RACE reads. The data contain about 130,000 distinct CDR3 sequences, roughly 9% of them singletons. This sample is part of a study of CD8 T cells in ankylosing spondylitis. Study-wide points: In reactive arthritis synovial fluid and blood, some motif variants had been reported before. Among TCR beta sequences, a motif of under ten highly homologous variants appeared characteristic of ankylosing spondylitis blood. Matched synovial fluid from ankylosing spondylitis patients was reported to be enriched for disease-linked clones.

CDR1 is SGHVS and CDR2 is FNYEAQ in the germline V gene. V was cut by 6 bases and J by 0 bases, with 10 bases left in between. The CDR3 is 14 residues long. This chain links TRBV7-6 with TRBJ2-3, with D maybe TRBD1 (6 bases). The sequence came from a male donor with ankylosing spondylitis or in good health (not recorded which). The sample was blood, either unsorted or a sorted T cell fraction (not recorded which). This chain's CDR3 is CASRFGQSTDTQYF. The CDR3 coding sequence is TGTGCCAGCAGATTCGGACAGAGCACAGATACGCAGTATTTT.